This entry lists 30 T cell receptor beta chains sequenced from one sample in a study of T cells in Graves' hyperthyroidism and ophthalmopathy. Amplification of TCR beta CDR3 regions was performed using RNA transcripts as template. TCR CDR3 underwent first-round RT-PCR with the HTBI primer set. TCRdb used MiXCR to reprocess the multiplex PCR reads, holding one entry per CDR3 protein. The profile shows around 33,000 distinct CDR3 sequences, less than 50% of them singletons. The sequenced sample consisted of blood. The receptors come from a woman between 50 and 59 years old with Graves' hyperthyroidism that later progressed to Graves' ophthalmopathy.

There are many counts of this clonotype. The rearrangement links TRBV4-1 to TRBJ1-2; D uncertain. V was pared by 1 base and J by 8 bases, with 11 bases between. Germline loops: CDR1 MGHRA, CDR2 YSYEKL. The CDR3 spans 13 residues. CDR3 DNA: TGCGCCAGCAGCCAAGGCAAAAGTCGGGGCTACACCTTC. Protein product: CASSQGKSRGYTF.

For this clonotype: Germline and junction disagree at one end, which may indicate a read error. The rearrangement uses TRBV20-1 and TRBJ1-1; no reliable D call. CDR3 length equals 12 residues. CDR1 DFQATT and CDR2 SNEGSKA come from the germline V gene (reference sequence). The CDR3 DNA is TGCAGCGCTAGAGCCGGGGTCACTGAAGCTTTCTTT. Its protein is CSARAGVTEAFF.

The chain is built from TRBV5-5 and TRBJ2-1; tentative D call: TRBD1 (5 bases). CDR3 length: 15 amino acids. The germline gives CDR1 SGHKS, CDR2 YYEKEE (reference sequence). The germline V and J ends were trimmed by 1 base and 6 bases, with 14 bases remaining between them. CDR3 bases: TGTGCCAGCAGCTTGCAAGGGGCCCGCACCAATGAGCAGTTCTTC. Its translation: CASSLQGARTNEQFF.

This clonotype is labeled medium-sized (0.01 to 0.1%). V is TRBV20-1 and J is TRBJ1-2; D remains ambiguous. The length of the CDR3 is 12 residues. Germline CDR1 reads DFQATT; CDR2 reads SNEGSKA (reference sequence). Trimming left V 4 bases short and J 4 bases short, with 10 bases between. The CDR3 region is CSAMGRIYGYTF. The CDR3 DNA sequence: TGCAGTGCTATGGGCAGAATCTATGGCTACACCTTC.

At least ten counts were recorded for this clonotype. The chain is built from TRBV5-1 and TRBJ2-2; TRBD2 matches at 8 bases. The germline CDR1 and CDR2 sequences are SGHRS and YFSETQ. CDR3 size: 15 residues. With 2 bases clipped from V and 4 bases from J, the junction kept 4 bases outside the gene matches. The CDR3 DNA reads TGCGCCAGCAGCTTTGGGACTAGAGGCACCGGGGAGCTGTTTTTT. It encodes CASSFGTRGTGELFF.

By share, this clonotype counts as medium-sized (0.01 to 0.1%). V gene TRBV19 combines with J gene TRBJ2-7; unclear D gene. V shed 5 bases and J shed 7 bases, with 15 bases lying between them. The CDR3 totals 13 residues. Germline V CDR1 and CDR2: LNHDA, SQIVND (reference sequence). The CDR3 DNA reads TGTGCCAGTAGTTCTTCAGGACCCGTAGAGCAGTACTTC. It encodes CASSSSGPVEQYF.

This clonotype came up many times. V and J are TRBV5-1 and TRBJ1-1; no clear D gene. The V gene's germline CDR1 is SGHRS and CDR2 YFSETQ. V was clipped by 4 bases and J by 0 bases, with 7 bases between them. This CDR3 is 13 amino acids long. The CDR3 region is CASSNPVNTEAFF. The CDR3 bases are TGCGCCAGCAGCAACCCAGTGAACACTGAAGCTTTCTTT.

This clonotype was recorded many times. The genes are TRBV11-3 and TRBJ1-1; unclear D gene. Germline assignment: CDR1 SGHNT and CDR2 YENEEA. CDR3 length: 14 amino acids. The germline V and J ends were trimmed by 4 bases and 0 bases, with 9 bases remaining between them. As DNA, the CDR3 is TGTGCCAGCAGCTCAGGAAGAATGAACACTGAAGCTTTCTTT. This translates into CASSSGRMNTEAFF.

This clonotype rates as medium-sized. The V and J genes are TRBV29-1 and TRBJ1-5, with 10 bases aligning to TRBD1. J lost 2 bases, V lost 6 bases, and 4 bases had no gene match. The V gene's germline CDR1 is SQVTM and CDR2 ANQGSEA. This CDR3 is 14 amino acids long. CDR3 amino acids: CSVRDRGRNQPQHF. The CDR3 DNA reads as TGCAGCGTGAGGGACAGGGGTCGCAATCAGCCCCAGCATTTT.

This sequence joins TRBV16 and TRBJ2-1; TRBD1 agrees at 8 bases. The V gene's germline CDR1 is KGHSY and CDR2 FQNENV. The length of the CDR3 is 18 residues. Trimming took 4 bases from V and 5 from J; bases not matched to a gene: 16. The CDR3 loop is CASSPYPPGQGANNEQFF. DNA of the CDR3: TGTGCCAGCAGCCCCTACCCTCCCGGACAGGGTGCCAACAATGAGCAGTTCTTC. The whole variable domain, remainder taken from reference TRBV16 and TRBJ2-1, is GEEVAQTPKHLVRGEGQKAKLYCAPIKGHSYVFWYQQVLKNEFKFLISFQNENVFDETGMPKERFSAKCLPNSPCSLEIQATKLEDSAVYFCASSPYPPGQGANNEQFFGPGTRLTVL.

Many counts were recorded for this clonotype. This sequence joins TRBV9 and TRBJ2-7; weak D call: TRBD2 (6 bases). Germline V gives CDR1 SGDLS, CDR2 YYNGEE. This CDR3 region has 13 residues. The V gene lost 4 bases and the J gene lost 2 bases, with 10 bases spanning the gap. The CDR3 spells CASSPSVTYEQYF. The CDR3 DNA is TGTGCCAGCAGCCCTAGCGTAACCTACGAGCAGTACTTC.

V and J are TRBV20-1 and TRBJ2-1, with 7 bases identical to TRBD1. The germline gives CDR1 DFQATT, CDR2 SNEGSKA (reference sequence). J gave up 3 bases and V 0 bases, and 5 bases lay outside the gene matches. This CDR3 spans 15 amino acids. The CDR3 protein is CSARERDRLYNEQFF. The CDR3 DNA follows: TGCAGTGCTAGAGAAAGGGACAGACTCTACAATGAGCAGTTCTTC.

The CDR3 protein is CSVEDAGDEQFF. DNA of the CDR3: TGCAGCGTTGAAGATGCGGGGGATGAGCAGTTCTTC. This chain uses TRBV29-1 with TRBJ2-1; 7 bases agree with TRBD2. CDR3 length equals 12 residues. CDR1 is SQVTM and CDR2 is ANQGSEA in the germline V gene. Trimming cost V 0 bases and J 8 bases; bases outside gene matches: 1.

This clonotype was detected ten times or more. The chain uses TRBV20-1 and TRBJ2-3; TRBD2 matches at 9 bases. V shed 0 bases, J shed 12 bases, and the junction held 7 bases outside the gene matches. CDR3 size: 13 residues. Looked up from germline, CDR1 is DFQATT and CDR2 is SNEGSKA (reference sequence). The CDR3 here is CSARDGAGGLQYF. In DNA form, the CDR3 reads TGCAGTGCTAGAGATGGGGCGGGAGGGCTTCAGTATTTT.

This clonotype has ten or more counts. The chain is built from TRBV12-3 or TRBV12-4 and TRBJ1-1; D unclear. V lost 4 bases and J 5 bases, leaving 17 bases between the germline ends. There are 15 residues in the CDR3. Here the CDR3 DNA reads TGTGCCAGCAGTTATGAAGTCGGGTGGCGTACTGAAGCTTTCTTT. Encoded protein: CASSYEVGWRTEAFF.

This clonotype was found many times. The chain is built from TRBV19 and TRBJ1-5; 7 bases map to TRBD1. Germline CDR1 is LNHDA and CDR2 is SQIVND (reference sequence). This CDR3 spans 14 amino acids. V shed 4 bases, J shed 1 base, and the junction held 1 base outside the gene matches. CDR3 amino acids: CASSTTGSNQPQHF. The CDR3 nucleotides are TGTGCCAGTAGTACGACAGGGAGCAATCAGCCCCAGCATTTT.

This chain joins TRBV10-2 and TRBJ2-1, with 7 bases identical to TRBD2. Germline values: CDR1 WSHSY, CDR2 SAAADI. After removal of 4 bases from V and 4 bases from J, the junction contained 7 bases not matched to a gene. There are 15 residues in the CDR3. The DNA of the CDR3 is TGCGCCAGCAGTGGAGGCGGGGGAGGATACAATGAGCAGTTCTTC. Amino acids: CASSGGGGGYNEQFF.

The chain has TRBV6-5 and TRBJ2-7; D gene ambiguous. Looked up from germline, CDR1 is MNHEY and CDR2 is SVGAGI. The V and J ends lost 0 bases and 11 bases respectively, with 14 bases between them. This CDR3 has 13 residues. DNA of the CDR3: TGTGCCAGCAGTTACTCAGGGAACTCTGGAAAGTACTTC. It yields the protein CASSYSGNSGKYF.

V gene TRBV7-2 combines with J gene TRBJ1-6, with D uncertain. Trimming pared 5 bases from V and 7 bases from J, leaving 12 bases between. Germline V gene sequence: CDR1 SGHTA, CDR2 FQGNSA. This CDR3 is built from 14 residues. The CDR3 protein is CASSHRSGNSPLHF. CDR3 DNA sequence: TGTGCCAGCAGCCACCGAAGTGGGAATTCACCCCTCCACTTT.

Worth noting for this clonotype: It is likely a read error, because the conserved phenylalanine at the end of the CDR3 is missing. The chain joins TRBV14 to TRBJ2-7, with D perhaps assigned TRBD1 or TRBD2 (6 bases each). The germline gives CDR1 SGHDN, CDR2 FVKESK. V lost 4 bases to trimming and J lost 9 bases, with 13 bases between them. This CDR3 has 12 residues. The CDR3 protein is CASSPWGAVQYS. CDR3 bases: TGTGCCAGCAGCCCATGGGGGGCCGTGCAGTACTCC.

The sample holds many counts of this clonotype. The chain links TRBV6-1 to TRBJ1-1; a weak D match, TRBD1 (5 bases). Trimming took 5 bases from V and 5 from J, leaving 12 bases between them. Germline V gene lookup returns CDR1 MNHNS and CDR2 SASEGT. The CDR3 is 13 residues long. The CDR3 DNA sequence: TGTGCCAGCAGTCTGGGGGGGGTGACTGAAGCTTTCTTT. Translating gives CASSLGGVTEAFF.

This clonotype was seen only once. The chain links TRBV19 to TRBJ2-5, with TRBD1 identical over 8 bases. The CDR3 extends over 15 amino acids. Trimming at V came to 5 bases and at J to 4 bases, leaving 9 bases not matched to a gene. Germline CDR1 and CDR2: LNHDA and SQIVND (reference sequence). The CDR3 spells CASSLKDRELETQYF. In DNA, the CDR3 is TGTGCCAGTAGTCTGAAGGACAGGGAGCTAGAGACCCAGTACTTC. The full variable domain, with the rest looked up from reference TRBV19 and TRBJ2-5, is DGGITQSPKYLFRKEGQNVTLSCEQNLNHDAMYWYRQDPGQGLRLIYYSQIVNDFQKGDIAEGYSVSREKKESFPLTVTSAQKNPTAFYLCASSLKDRELETQYFGPGTRLLVL.

This clonotype was seen at least ten times. The rearrangement uses TRBV20-1 and TRBJ1-2; D gene uncertain. V lost 1 base and J 3 bases, leaving 27 bases between the germline ends. From germline, CDR1 is DFQATT and CDR2 SNEGSKA (reference sequence). The CDR3 sequence is 19 residues long. The CDR3 loop is CSARGKDPLETRSYYGYTF. The CDR3 DNA reads as TGCAGTGCTAGAGGGAAGGACCCACTCGAAACCAGATCATACTATGGCTACACCTTC.

This clonotype was recorded at least ten times. The chain employs TRBV9 and TRBJ1-2, with D unclear. Trimming pared 2 bases from V and 1 base from J, leaving 9 bases between. CDR1 SGDLS and CDR2 YYNGEE come from the germline V gene. This CDR3 contains 14 residues. CDR3 coding DNA: TGTGCCAGCAGCGTGGAAACACTTAACTATGGCTACACCTTC. Its protein product is CASSVETLNYGYTF.

This clonotype has ten or more counts. The CDR3 sequence: CASSQGTATSTDTQYF. The CDR3 nucleotides read TGTGCCAGCAGCCAAGGGACAGCAACTAGCACAGATACGCAGTATTTT. This chain uses TRBV4-2 with TRBJ2-3, with D possibly being TRBD1 (6 bases). The length of the CDR3 is 16 residues. From germline, CDR1 is LGHNA and CDR2 YNFKEQ. Trimming removed 1 base from V and 0 bases from J, with 11 bases in between.

V and J are TRBV20-1 and TRBJ2-3; 8 bases line up with TRBD2. This CDR3 is 13 amino acids long. V shed 3 bases and J 2 bases; nucleotides not matched to a gene: 1. Germline CDR1 is DFQATT and CDR2 is SNEGSKA (reference sequence). The CDR3 coding sequence is TGCAGTGCTAGGACTAGCGTCACAGATACGCAGTATTTT. Translated, it gives CSARTSVTDTQYF.

This clonotype was seen repeatedly, ten times or more. The rearrangement links TRBV5-1 to TRBJ2-5; 16 bases map to TRBD2. V lost 3 bases and J lost 9; bases outside the gene matches: 2. Per the germline V gene, CDR1 is SGHRS and CDR2 is YFSETQ. The CDR3 spans 14 residues. CDR3 DNA sequence: TGCGCCAGCAGCTCGGGACTAGCGGGAGGGCCCCAGTACTTC. It is translated as CASSSGLAGGPQYF.

The rearrangement joins TRBV7-6 to TRBJ2-5, with 11 positions matching TRBD1. The V gene end was trimmed by 4 bases and the J gene end by 9 bases; junction bases not matched to a gene: 7. This CDR3 has 14 amino acids. The germline V gene encodes CDR1 SGHVS and CDR2 FNYEAQ. This CDR3 reads CASSSDRGHQPQYF. Written as DNA, the CDR3 is TGTGCCAGCAGCTCGGACAGGGGGCACCAGCCCCAGTACTTC.

Notes on this clonotype: Sequence at one end of the junction differs from germline and may be a read error. This chain joins TRBV12-3 or TRBV12-4 and TRBJ1-4; D remains ambiguous. The CDR3 has 14 amino acids. The CDR3 nucleotides are TGTGCCGGCAGTTTGGATCCAAATGAGGAAAAACTGTTTTTT. It translates to CAGSLDPNEEKLFF.

Ten or more counts support this clonotype. The chain joins TRBV6-2 or TRBV6-3 to TRBJ1-3, with D perhaps TRBD1 (6 bases). Germline assignment: CDR1 MNHEY and CDR2 SVGEGT. Trimming pared 10 bases from V and 0 bases from J, leaving 16 bases between. The CDR3 runs to 15 residues. The CDR3 region is CAITDRTLSGNTIYF. CDR3 sequence (DNA): TGTGCCATCACCGACAGGACCCTCTCTGGAAACACCATATATTTT.